The 9 T cell receptor beta chains below come from one sample, sequenced in a study of cytomegalovirus exposure and HLA in healthy donors (dated by TCRdb to the late 2010s). Library method: the immunoSEQ multiplex PCR assay. For the multiplex PCR, a mixture combining 60 forward primers for TCR Vbeta segments and 13 reverse primers for TCR Jbeta segments was used. The source is immuneACCESS, and TCRdb retained only in-frame sequences with V and J called. Part of the clones is not carried over; for the studies checked, unresolved V genes explain less than half of this, and the remainder is unexplained. The sample table shows about 190,000 clones, and 78% are seen once. The ten top clones hold roughly 13% of the sample. Input material: PBMCs. The receptors come from a woman aged 25 to 45 in good health and CMV-seropositive.

The chain joins TRBV9 to TRBJ2-7; 10 positions agree with TRBD1. The CDR3 consists of 15 residues. Per germline, CDR1 SGDLS and CDR2 YYNGEE. V lost 1 base to trimming and J lost 4 bases; unmatched junction nucleotides: 5. The CDR3 region is CASSVLGTGEYEQYF. In nucleotides, the CDR3 is TGTGCCAGCAGCGTATTGGGGACAGGGGAGTACGAGCAGTACTTC.

The chain is built from TRBV19 and TRBJ1-4; D uncertain. The CDR3 has 18 residues. Trimming shortened V by 7 bases and J by 11 bases, and 32 bases separated the two germline ends. Germline-derived CDR1 and CDR2 are LNHDA and SQIVND (reference sequence). CDR3 amino acids: CASTPKEDPLRPIGKLFF. DNA for the CDR3: TGTGCCAGTACCCCCAAGGAGGACCCTCTACGACCTATTGGGAAACTGTTTTTT. Combining the CDR3 with reference TRBV19 and TRBJ1-4 gives the whole variable domain DGGITQSPKYLFRKEGQNVTLSCEQNLNHDAMYWYRQDPGQGLRLIYYSQIVNDFQKGDIAEGYSVSREKKESFPLTVTSAQKNPTAFYLCASTPKEDPLRPIGKLFFGSGTQLSVL.

The J gene is TRBJ2-7, the V gene TRBV11-1; D is unresolved. V was clipped by 4 bases and J by 2 bases, with 12 bases between them. The CDR3 spans 14 residues. Germline loops: CDR1 SGHAT, CDR2 FQDESV (reference sequence). The CDR3 coding sequence is TGTGCCAGCAGCTCGTCGCGGAGTGCCTACGAGCAGTACTTC. Encoded protein: CASSSSRSAYEQYF.

The rearrangement links TRBV5-1 to TRBJ1-4; TRBD1 is a possible D gene (6 bases). Germline V gene data show CDR1 as SGHRS and CDR2 as YFSETQ. The V end was cut by 2 bases, the J end by 4 bases, with 9 bases between. CDR3 length equals 14 residues. Here the CDR3 reads CASSLQGFNEKLFF. CDR3 DNA: TGCGCCAGCAGCTTACAGGGCTTTAATGAAAAACTGTTTTTT.

This sequence joins TRBV5-1 and TRBJ1-2, with 10 bases that match TRBD1. Trimming took 3 bases from V and 8 from J; bases not matched to a gene: 7. The CDR3 sequence is 14 residues long. Germline loops: CDR1 SGHRS, CDR2 YFSETQ. This chain's CDR3 is CASSSGTGVGGYTF. The CDR3 DNA reads TGCGCCAGCAGCTCAGGGACAGGGGTGGGAGGCTACACCTTC. Full variable domain (remainder filled in from reference TRBV5-1 and TRBJ1-2): KAGVTQTPRYLIKTRGQQVTLSCSPISGHRSVSWYQQTPGQGLQFLFEYFSETQRNKGNFPGRFSGRQFSNSRSEMNVSTLELGDSALYLCASSSGTGVGGYTFGSGTRLTVV.

CDR3 in DNA: TGTGCCAGCCAGGGCGGCGCGGTGAACACTGAAGCTTTCTTT. It translates to CASQGGAVNTEAFF. This sequence joins TRBV28 and TRBJ1-1, with D tentatively TRBD1 (5 bases). V was pared by 8 bases and J by 0 bases, with 13 bases between. The CDR3 is 14 amino acids. Germline V gene data show CDR1 as MDHEN and CDR2 as SYDVKM.

The genes are TRBV5-6 and TRBJ1-1; no clear D gene. The CDR3 totals 15 residues. The germline V gene has CDR1 SGHDT and CDR2 YYEEEE. Trimming took off 4 bases at V and 1 base at J, with 14 bases between the two ends. The CDR3 coding sequence is TGTGCCAGCAGCCCCGGGGTCAGACCGAACACTGAAGCTTTCTTT. This sequence encodes CASSPGVRPNTEAFF. Supplemented by reference TRBV5-6 and TRBJ1-1, the full variable domain reads DAGVTQSPTHLIKTRGQQVTLRCSPKSGHDTVSWYQQALGQGPQFIFQYYEEEERQRGNFPDRFSGHQFPNYSSELNVNALLLGDSALYLCASSPGVRPNTEAFFGQGTRLTVV.

The chain links TRBV7-8 to TRBJ2-7; 10 bases are shared with TRBD2. The CDR3 covers 19 residues. Trimming removed 4 bases from V and 0 bases from J; junction bases left unmatched: 15. Germline loops: CDR1 SGHVS, CDR2 FQNEAQ. The CDR3 spells CASSSRVLAGASSSYEQYF. CDR3 in DNA: TGTGCCAGCAGCTCCCGGGTTCTAGCGGGGGCCTCCAGCTCCTACGAGCAGTACTTC.

J is TRBJ2-1 and V is TRBV7-2, with 10 nucleotides matching TRBD1. Per the germline V gene, CDR1 is SGHTA and CDR2 is FQGNSA. V dropped 5 bases and J dropped 16; count of bases not matched to a gene: 11. The CDR3 has 13 amino acids. CDR3 in DNA: TGTGCCAGCAGCCCCCTAATCGGGACAGGGGTTTTCTTC. Amino acids: CASSPLIGTGVFF.